Listed here are 32 T cell receptor beta chains from one sample, sequenced in a study of blood T cells in healthy people across ages. Using a J-beta primer mix together with a sample-barcoded 5' primer, a second PCR was run for roughly 6 to 12 cycles. TCRdb reprocessed the 5' RACE reads via MiXCR and lists one record per CDR3 protein. The sample holds nearly 1 million distinct CDR3 sequences, just over 50% seen once. Sequenced: blood. The receptors were gathered from a woman between 55 and 75 years old in good health.

There are a few counts of this clonotype. The chain has TRBV12-3 or TRBV12-4 and TRBJ2-1, with D maybe TRBD2 (7 bases). V lost 3 bases and J 9 bases, leaving 18 bases between the germline ends. The CDR3 has 15 residues. CDR3 nucleotides: TGTGCCAGCAGTTTTGGGGGGGGGCTAGCCGTTGAGCAGTTCTTC. It translates to CASSFGGGLAVEQFF.

This chain links TRBV4-1 with TRBJ2-7; no firm D call. The CDR3 length is 16 residues. The V gene's germline CDR1 is MGHRA and CDR2 YSYEKL. Trimming shortened V by 0 bases and J by 0 bases, and 12 bases separated the two germline ends. In DNA form, the CDR3 reads TGCGCCAGCAGCCAAGAGGCGCCAATCGCCTCCTACGAGCAGTACTTC. Translation: CASSQEAPIASYEQYF.

The chain uses TRBV11-2 and TRBJ2-5; no firm D call. The J call is uncertain, as TRBJ2-7 better fits the DNA end. The CDR3 consists of 12 residues. The germline V gene encodes CDR1 SGHAT and CDR2 FQNNGV. The DNA for the CDR3 is TGTGCCAGCAGCCACAGATTGTACGAGCAGTACTTC. Translating gives CASSHRLYEQYF.

J is TRBJ2-5 and V is TRBV12-3 or TRBV12-4; no clear D. The J call may not be correct, given that the DNA end is closer to TRBJ2-7. The CDR3 is 12 amino acids. The CDR3 here is CASSPGPDEQYF. As DNA, the CDR3 is TGTGCCAGCAGTCCCGGACCAGACGAGCAGTACTTC.

The chain links TRBV5-1 to TRBJ2-5, with 9 bases fitting TRBD2. The CDR3 has 16 residues. CDR1 and CDR2 from the germline V gene are SGHRS and YFSETQ. V trimming: 5 bases; J trimming: 1 base; junction bases outside the gene matches: 9. CDR3 region: CASSRGVAGAQETQYF. CDR3 DNA: TGCGCCAGCAGTAGGGGTGTAGCGGGGGCCCAAGAGACCCAGTACTTC.

In this sample, this clonotype turned up a few times. The genes are TRBV6-5 and TRBJ2-1, with D possibly being TRBD2 (6 bases). Trimming took 5 bases from V and 9 from J, leaving 8 bases between them. The germline CDR1 and CDR2 sequences are MNHEY and SVGAGI. CDR3 length equals 11 residues. CDR3 amino acids: CASSGGGEQFF. The CDR3 region has the DNA TGTGCCAGCAGTGGGGGAGGTGAGCAGTTCTTC.

The chain carries TRBV25-1 and TRBJ1-2; 7 bases are a match to TRBD1. This CDR3 has 13 amino acids. J lost 5 bases, V lost 7 bases, and 7 bases had no gene match. Germline CDR1 is MGHDK and CDR2 is SYGVNS. CDR3 amino acids: CASNDGDRYGYTF. CDR3 coding DNA: TGTGCCAGCAATGATGGGGACAGATATGGCTACACCTTC.

The chain is built from TRBV20-1 and TRBJ2-1; 10 bases line up with TRBD2. The J call may be mistaken, given a closer DNA end match to TRBJ2-7. This CDR3 spans 18 amino acids. Looked up from germline, CDR1 is DFQATT and CDR2 is SNEGSKA (reference sequence). The CDR3 nucleotides are TGCAGTGCCACCCGGCTAGCGGGAGTGGGGCGGTTGTACAATGAGCAGTACTTC. This translates into CSATRLAGVGRLYNEQYF.

The chain is built from TRBV29-1 and TRBJ2-2; D is undetermined. CDR3 length: 15 residues. Trimming removed 4 bases at V and 0 bases at J, with 12 bases between. Germline V gene sequence: CDR1 SQVTM, CDR2 ANQGSEA. The CDR3 loop reads CSVVLGPANTGELFF. DNA of the CDR3: TGCAGCGTTGTGTTAGGACCTGCGAACACCGGGGAGCTGTTTTTT.

Points on this clonotype: The germline gene is not matched at one end of the junction; a read error may be the cause. The chain employs TRBV5-1 and TRBJ2-7; D perhaps matches TRBD1 (5 bases). From germline, CDR1 is SGHRS and CDR2 YFSETQ. The CDR3 sequence is 13 residues long. The CDR3 loop is CASSLGQIYEQYF. Here the CDR3 DNA reads TGTGCCAGCAGCTTAGGACAAATCTACGAGCAGTACTTC.

The chain combines TRBV5-1 with TRBJ1-5, with D maybe TRBD1 (6 bases). The CDR3 has 15 amino acids. V was cut by 4 bases and J by 1 base, with 12 bases left in between. Germline-derived CDR1 and CDR2 are SGHRS and YFSETQ. The CDR3 protein is CASSPGQTSNQPQHF. The CDR3 DNA follows: TGCGCCAGCAGCCCAGGACAGACCAGCAATCAGCCCCAGCATTTT.

The genes are TRBV11-2 and TRBJ2-5, with 7 bases identical to TRBD2. CDR1 is SGHAT and CDR2 is FQNNGV in the germline V gene. The CDR3 extends over 14 amino acids. V was clipped by 5 bases and J by 1 base; unmatched bases: 4. The CDR3 DNA follows: TGTGCCAGCAGCAAAGCTAGCGGCCAAGAGACCCAGTACTTC. It encodes CASSKASGQETQYF. Variable domain in full (rest from reference TRBV11-2 and TRBJ2-5): EAGVAQSPRYKIIEKRQSVAFWCNPISGHATLYWYQQILGQGPKLLIQFQNNGVVDDSQLPKDRFSAERLKGVDSTLKIQPAKLEDSAVYLCASSKASGQETQYFGPGTRLLVL.

This clonotype was counted once. V is TRBV7-6 and J is TRBJ2-1; a weak D match, TRBD2 (5 bases). CDR3 size: 15 residues. Germline V gene lookup returns CDR1 SGHVS and CDR2 FNYEAQ. V shed 0 bases and J shed 5 bases, with 11 bases lying between them. The CDR3 nucleotides are TGTGCCAGCAGCTTAGCTCTCGCGGGTCACAATGAGCAGTTCTTC. Encoded protein: CASSLALAGHNEQFF.

This clonotype was detected once. The genes are TRBV20-1 and TRBJ1-5; tentative D call: TRBD1 (6 bases). The length of the CDR3 is 15 residues. Germline CDR1 DFQATT, CDR2 SNEGSKA (reference sequence). Trimming shortened V by 0 bases and J by 5 bases, and 14 bases separated the two germline ends. CDR3 amino acids: CSARDKNRAHQPQHF. The CDR3 DNA follows: TGCAGTGCTAGAGATAAGAACAGGGCCCATCAGCCCCAGCATTTT.

This rearrangement joins TRBV3-1 to TRBJ1-2; D gene unclear. The germline V gene has CDR1 LGHDT and CDR2 YNNKEL (reference sequence). Between the trimmed V and J ends, which lost 10 bases and 4 bases, there was a span of 13 bases. This CDR3 is 12 amino acids long. The CDR3 DNA follows: TGTGCCACCTTGTCTCAGGCCTATGGCTACACCTTC. It yields the protein CATLSQAYGYTF.

This clonotype appeared a few times. This chain links TRBV28 with TRBJ2-7; 9 bases match TRBD2. Trimming took 4 bases from V and 6 from J; bases not matched to a gene: 16. The germline V gene has CDR1 MDHEN and CDR2 SYDVKM. CDR3 size: 17 residues. The DNA for the CDR3 is TGTGCCAGCAGTTCCCAGGGGGTAGCGGGGGATCACTTCGAGCAGTACTTC. The encoded protein is CASSSQGVAGDHFEQYF.

The chain employs TRBV24-1 and TRBJ2-3, with D perhaps TRBD1 (5 bases). The germline V and J ends were trimmed by 4 bases and 5 bases, with 12 bases remaining between them. Per the germline V gene, CDR1 is KGHDR and CDR2 is SFDVKD. The CDR3 is made up of 14 amino acids. CDR3 sequence (DNA): TGTGCCACCAGTGAACCTTATCAGGGAGATACGCAGTATTTT. Protein product: CATSEPYQGDTQYF.

The V call is TRBV10-2, the J call TRBJ1-1; maybe TRBD1 (6 bases). CDR3 length: 11 amino acids. In germline, CDR1 is WSHSY, CDR2 SAAADI. V was shortened by 8 bases and J by 8 bases, with 12 bases between the two germline ends. In nucleotides, the CDR3 is TGCGCCAGCGCGAGGCAGGGGGAAGCTTTCTTT. It codes for CASARQGEAFF.

The gene calls are TRBV5-1 and TRBJ2-3, with 9 bases identical to TRBD2. Germline V gene lookup returns CDR1 SGHRS and CDR2 YFSETQ. Losses at the gene ends were 6 bases for V and 2 bases for J; bases not matched to a gene: 4. There are 14 residues in the CDR3. As DNA, the CDR3 is TGCGCCAGCAAACTAGCGGGTATCACAGATACGCAGTATTTT. Protein sequence: CASKLAGITDTQYF.

The V gene is TRBV7-6, the J gene TRBJ2-7; tentatively, D is TRBD2 (6 bases). CDR1 is SGHVS and CDR2 is FNYEAQ in the germline V gene. CDR3 size: 15 residues. Trimming left V 5 bases short and J 4 bases short, with 18 bases between. CDR3 DNA sequence: TGTGCCAGCAGCCGAACCGGGACTCCCAATTACGAGCAGTACTTC. Its protein is CASSRTGTPNYEQYF.

A word on this clonotype: A read error may explain this, as a much larger clone is one base away. The chain has TRBV29-1 and TRBJ2-4; 8 bases are a match to TRBD1. With V trimmed by 4 bases and J by 14 bases, 10 bases remained unmatched. The CDR3 contains 12 residues. Looked up from germline, CDR1 is SQVTM and CDR2 is ANQGSEA. The CDR3 protein is CSVARGLDEKYF. Written as DNA, the CDR3 is TGCAGCGTTGCCAGGGGGCTCGACGAGAAGTACTTC.

The chain carries TRBV4-1 and TRBJ1-2; D ambiguous. Germline V CDR1 and CDR2: MGHRA, YSYEKL. V dropped 1 base and J dropped 5 bases, with 11 bases sitting between them. The CDR3 sequence is 14 residues long. The CDR3, as DNA: TGCGCCAGCAGCCAAGGCTACAACCAGTATGGCTACACCTTC. Translated, it gives CASSQGYNQYGYTF.

The V and J genes are TRBV28 and TRBJ2-6; 7 positions match TRBD1. CDR1 and CDR2 from the germline V gene are MDHEN and SYDVKM. The CDR3 runs 17 residues. Unmatched junction bases numbered 9, after V lost 5 bases and J lost 2 bases. In nucleotides, the CDR3 is TGTGCCAGCAGTAAAAACAGGGGAACGGCTGGGGCCAACGTCCTGACTTTC. It yields the protein CASSKNRGTAGANVLTF.

This clonotype was found a few times. The chain joins TRBV28 to TRBJ1-2; D remains ambiguous. Per the germline V gene, CDR1 is MDHEN and CDR2 is SYDVKM. Trimming removed 10 bases at V and 3 bases at J, with 6 bases between. This CDR3 region has 10 residues. The CDR3 region is CATLDYGYTF. CDR3 sequence (DNA): TGTGCCACCCTCGACTATGGCTACACCTTC.

The chain employs TRBV7-2 and TRBJ1-6, with D maybe TRBD1 (5 bases). The germline V gene has CDR1 SGHTA and CDR2 FQGNSA. This CDR3 is built from 13 residues. Trimming stripped 5 bases from V and 9 bases from J, with 11 bases between. The CDR3 sequence: CASSPSGGSPLHF. CDR3 DNA: TGTGCCAGCAGCCCGTCTGGGGGTTCACCCCTCCACTTT.

The V and J genes are TRBV30 and TRBJ2-3; possibly TRBD2 for D (6 bases). V gave up 3 bases and J gave up 0 bases, with 13 bases separating them. The CDR3 is 15 amino acids. The germline CDR1 and CDR2 sequences are GTSNPN and SVGIG (reference sequence). The CDR3 DNA sequence: TGTGCCTGGAGCGATAGCGGATCTAGCACAGATACGCAGTATTTT. Protein product: CAWSDSGSSTDTQYF.

The V gene is TRBV7-9, the J gene TRBJ1-1, with 7 bases that match TRBD1. CDR3 length equals 13 residues. J lost 6 bases, V lost 5 bases, and 6 bases had no gene match. CDR1 and CDR2 from the germline V gene are SEHNR and FQNEAQ (reference sequence). This chain's CDR3 is CASSIQGTSEAFF. The CDR3 DNA follows: TGTGCCAGCAGCATACAGGGGACCTCTGAAGCTTTCTTT.

The chain combines TRBV9 with TRBJ2-6; D remains unclear. In germline, CDR1 is SGDLS, CDR2 YYNGEE. V dropped 2 bases and J dropped 4 bases, with 7 bases sitting between them. CDR3 length equals 14 residues. The CDR3 DNA reads TGTGCCAGCAGCGTTTCTACAGGGGCCAACGTCCTGACTTTC. It is translated as CASSVSTGANVLTF.

This sequence joins TRBV28 and TRBJ2-7, with a tentative D call TRBD1 (6 bases). The V end lost 8 bases, the J end lost 0 bases, and 17 bases lay between the germline ends. The CDR3 length is 15 residues. The germline V gene encodes CDR1 MDHEN and CDR2 SYDVKM. CDR3 nucleotide sequence: TGTGCCAGCGCATCCGGGACACTACACTCCTACGAGCAGTACTTC. This gives the protein CASASGTLHSYEQYF.

This chain links TRBV7-9 with TRBJ1-2; D is perhaps TRBD1 (5 bases). The V end was cut by 8 bases, the J end by 3 bases, with 22 bases between. The CDR3 sequence is 16 residues long. In germline, CDR1 is SEHNR, CDR2 FQNEAQ (reference sequence). CDR3 residues: CASASPGAARDYGYTF. The CDR3 bases are TGTGCCAGCGCCTCGCCCGGGGCAGCCAGAGACTATGGCTACACCTTC.

This clonotype turned up a few times. V and J are TRBV29-1 and TRBJ2-3; D is ambiguous. CDR1 and CDR2 (germline): SQVTM, ANQGSEA. The CDR3 consists of 13 residues. Trimming removed 5 bases from V and 0 bases from J, with 9 bases in between. Here the CDR3 DNA reads TGCAGCGTTAGTCCCTACAGCACAGATACGCAGTATTTT. It is translated as CSVSPYSTDTQYF.

This clonotype turned up a few times. The rearrangement uses TRBV7-2 and TRBJ1-5; D may be TRBD1 (6 bases). The CDR3 covers 15 residues. Germline-derived CDR1 and CDR2 are SGHTA and FQGNSA. V was cut by 7 bases and J by 0 bases, with 13 bases left in between. DNA of the CDR3: TGTGCCAGCAACCAACAGGGTTATAGCAATCAGCCCCAGCATTTT. Its protein product is CASNQQGYSNQPQHF.